Detailed here is one TCR beta chain. This clonotype was seen repeatedly, ten times or more. Its antigen target is currently unknown. Since a much larger clone is just one base distant, this may be a read error. Spanning cysteine to phenylalanine, the CDR3 consists of 12 amino acids. The read is trimmed to its CDR3 DNA, 36 bases read in frame from base 1. The trim is 1 base for V and 8 bases for J, with a gap of 6 bases between the germline ends. This entry belongs to a study of prognosis after radiotherapy for stage I lung cancer (dated by TCRdb to the early 2020s). Context from the whole study: Between early 2018 and 2019, 15 to 20 stage I NSCLC patients were enrolled in Nanjing, China. Among the enrolled patients, 14 to 15 had newly diagnosed primary stage I lung tumors, while a few had oligometastatic NSCLC following surgical resection of the primary tumor. All patients were considered medically inoperable, owing to comorbidities in 11 to 12 and refusal of surgery in over 5. Ages in the cohort of approximately 13 men and about six women ranged from roughly 50 to 95 years, with a median of 74. On tumor histology, roughly 11 patients had adenocarcinoma and 6 to 8 had squamous cell carcinoma. Using image-guided IMRT or VMAT, SBRT was delivered in 3 to 5 fractions at a biologically effective dose of at least 100 Gy. No patient received concurrent therapy alongside SBRT. Distant metastases were developed by four of the 19 patients after SBRT, at a median of 7 months, whereas no significant progression was observed in the other 15 patients. This study profiled peripheral blood TCR beta repertoires from stage I NSCLC patients before and after stereotactic body radiotherapy and linked the repertoires to distant failure. The study sequenced about 38 blood samples from some 20 patients, one before and one after SBRT per patient.

Study-level results and caveats: After SBRT, the count of unique TCR clones dropped from a median of around 9,300 beforehand to roughly 7,100 afterward (Wilcoxon paired P=0.011). Post-SBRT Shannon entropy and its change from baseline were lower in patients who developed distant metastases; baseline Shannon entropy was not associated with metastases. TRBV and TRBJ usage frequencies reportedly varied with metastasis status, involving two V genes at baseline and some ten V and two J genes after SBRT. No adjustment for multiple comparisons was applied to any of the reported P values. Limitations of the study included a small cohort and short follow-up, and the study findings need independent validation. Whether the expanded TCR clones were tumor-specific was not determined.

The TCR beta CDR3 region was amplified from genomic DNA by two rounds of multiplex PCR. In the first PCR round, primers specific to each TRBV and TRBJ gene were used, and the primer sequences were filed in Chinese patent CN105087789A. The second PCR round used universal primers. The Roche High Pure PCR Template Preparation Kit was used to extract genomic DNA from frozen PBMCs. The libraries underwent paired-end sequencing with 151 bp reads on an Illumina HiSeq 3000. In the source study's methods: CutAdapt was used to discard raw reads that did not contain the multiplex PCR primer sequences. High-quality paired reads were merged into contigs with PEAR. By aligning each contig to reference sequences, MiXCR assigned the TRB V, D and J gene segments to that contig. CDR3 sequences were clustered by base quality and sequence similarity to remove sequencing errors. Diversity was calculated as Shannon entropy divided by the natural log of the number of productive TCR sequences. Clonality was defined as one minus Shannon entropy divided by the natural log of the number of unique clonotypes. Progression-free survival cut-offs for repertoire metrics were chosen using the Youden index of ROC curves, with analyses run in R 3.5.3. In-frame beta chains were kept once TCRdb had trimmed the public reads at Q25 with fastp and called clones with MiXCR. Rows with a matching CDR3 protein are joined into one entry that keeps the most common DNA and genes. TCRdb's processing, not the authors', yielded these V and J calls. The sample contains 15,000 to 20,000 distinct CDR3 sequences, around 31% of them found a single time. The leading ten clones occupy approximately 23% of the sample.

All patients had node-negative disease on CT and PET/CT, and none had a history of other malignancies or prior chemotherapy or radiotherapy. At each of two time points, about 6 milliliters of peripheral venous blood were collected in EDTA tubes. Ficoll-Paque Plus density-gradient centrifugation was used to isolate PBMCs. Right after collection, samples were kept at -80 degrees C until analysis. This chain is built from TRBV12-3 or TRBV12-4 and TRBJ2-1; the D gene remains uncertain. This TCR came from a donor aged 50 or older with non-small cell lung cancer. The specimen was PBMCs, collected before or after stereotactic body radiation therapy (not recorded which). The DNA reads as follows: TGTGCCAGCAGTTTAGGGCTCGATGAGCAGTTCTTC. Its coded protein is CASSLGLDEQFF.